The sequence of this T cell receptor beta chain was determined in a study of graft-versus-host responses after intestinal transplantation. V gave up 0 bases and J gave up 8 bases, with 10 bases separating them. Germline CDR1 reads GTSNPN; CDR2 reads SVGIG (reference sequence). The CDR3 covers 13 residues. Sequencing was performed with immunoSEQ multiplex PCR; in TCRdb, only in-frame clones are kept and a portion is missing. The repertoire consists of some 130,000 clones, with approximately 95% occurring once and the leading ten covering around 3.3%. Details on this clone: What it binds is not known.

Here the sequenced sample was unstimulated CD8+ T cells sorted from spleen or lymph node cells, taken before intestinal transplant. J is TRBJ1-4 and V is TRBV30, with D maybe TRBD1 (5 bases). This sequence originates from a human donor who received an intestinal transplant. The CDR3: CAWSVGVEEKLFF. CDR3 in DNA: TGTGCCTGGAGTGTAGGGGTGGAGGAAAAACTGTTTTTT.